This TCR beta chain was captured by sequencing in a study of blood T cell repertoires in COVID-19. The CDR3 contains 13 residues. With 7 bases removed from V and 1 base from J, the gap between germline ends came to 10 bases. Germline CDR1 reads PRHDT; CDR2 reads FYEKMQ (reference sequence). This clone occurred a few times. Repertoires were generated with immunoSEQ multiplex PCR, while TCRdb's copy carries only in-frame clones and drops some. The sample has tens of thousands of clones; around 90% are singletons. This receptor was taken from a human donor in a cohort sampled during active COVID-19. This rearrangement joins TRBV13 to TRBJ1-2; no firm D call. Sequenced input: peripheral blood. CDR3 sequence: CASTRAVNYGYTF. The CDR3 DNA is TGTGCCAGCACCCGAGCGGTTAACTATGGCTACACCTTC.